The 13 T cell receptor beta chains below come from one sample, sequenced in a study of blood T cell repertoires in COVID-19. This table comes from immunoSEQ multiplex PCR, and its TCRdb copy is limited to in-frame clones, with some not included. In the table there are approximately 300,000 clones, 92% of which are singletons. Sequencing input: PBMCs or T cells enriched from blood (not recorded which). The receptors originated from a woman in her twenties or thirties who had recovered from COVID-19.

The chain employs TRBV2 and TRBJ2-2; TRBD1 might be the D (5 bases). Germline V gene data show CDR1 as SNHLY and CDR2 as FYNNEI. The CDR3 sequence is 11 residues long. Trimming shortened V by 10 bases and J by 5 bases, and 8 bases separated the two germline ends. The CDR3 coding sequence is TGTGCCACACAGGTTACCGGGGAGCTGTTTTTT. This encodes CATQVTGELFF.

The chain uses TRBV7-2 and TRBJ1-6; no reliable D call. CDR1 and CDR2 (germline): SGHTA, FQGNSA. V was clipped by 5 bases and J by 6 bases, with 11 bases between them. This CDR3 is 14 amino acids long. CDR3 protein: CASSPRHGNSPLHF. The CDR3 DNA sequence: TGTGCCAGCAGCCCCAGACATGGTAATTCACCCCTCCACTTT.

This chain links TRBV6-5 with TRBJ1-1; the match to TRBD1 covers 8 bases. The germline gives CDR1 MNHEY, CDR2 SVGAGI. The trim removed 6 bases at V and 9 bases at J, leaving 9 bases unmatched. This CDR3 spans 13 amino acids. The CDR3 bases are TGTGCCAGCAGCACTGGCTGGACAGGGAAAGCTTTCTTT. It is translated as CASSTGWTGKAFF.

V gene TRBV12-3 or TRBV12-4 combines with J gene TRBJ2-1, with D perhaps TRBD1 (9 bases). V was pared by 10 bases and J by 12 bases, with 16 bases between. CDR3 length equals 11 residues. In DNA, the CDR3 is TGTGCCACCAGCGGGGGACAGGGGCAGTTCTTC. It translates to CATSGGQGQFF.

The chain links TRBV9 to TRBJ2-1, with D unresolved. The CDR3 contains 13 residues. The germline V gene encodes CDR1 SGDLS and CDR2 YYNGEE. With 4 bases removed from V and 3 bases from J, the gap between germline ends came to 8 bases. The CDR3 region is CASSPPGYNEQFF. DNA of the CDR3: TGTGCCAGCAGCCCACCCGGCTACAATGAGCAGTTCTTC.

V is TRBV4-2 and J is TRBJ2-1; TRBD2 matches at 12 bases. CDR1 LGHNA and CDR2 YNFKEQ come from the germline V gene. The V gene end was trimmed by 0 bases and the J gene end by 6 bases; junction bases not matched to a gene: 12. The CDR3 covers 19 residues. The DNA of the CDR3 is TGTGCCAGCAGCCAAGACGCCCTAGCGGGGGGGCGGGCTAGCAATGAGCAGTTCTTC. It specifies CASSQDALAGGRASNEQFF.

CDR3 in DNA: TGTGCCAGCAGCCTCAATAGCGGATACGAGCAGTACTTC. Amino acids: CASSLNSGYEQYF. The chain employs TRBV27 and TRBJ2-7, with D tentatively TRBD2 (6 bases). The V and J ends lost 6 bases and 4 bases respectively, with 13 bases between them. The CDR3 contains 13 residues. Per the germline V gene, CDR1 is MNHEY and CDR2 is SMNVEV (reference sequence).

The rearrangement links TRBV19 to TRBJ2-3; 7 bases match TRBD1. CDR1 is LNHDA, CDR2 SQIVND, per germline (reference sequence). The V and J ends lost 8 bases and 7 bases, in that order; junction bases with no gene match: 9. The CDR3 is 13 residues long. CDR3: CASLAGGANTQYF. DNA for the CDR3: TGTGCCAGTCTAGCAGGGGGAGCGAATACGCAGTATTTT.

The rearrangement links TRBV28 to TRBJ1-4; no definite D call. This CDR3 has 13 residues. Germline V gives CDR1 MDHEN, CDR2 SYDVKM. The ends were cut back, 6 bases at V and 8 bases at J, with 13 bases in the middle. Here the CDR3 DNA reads TGTGCCAGCAGCCCGGTGCTCGAGGAAAAACTGTTTTTT. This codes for CASSPVLEEKLFF. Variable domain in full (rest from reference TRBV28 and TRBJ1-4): DVKVTQSSRYLVKRTGEKVFLECVQDMDHENMFWYRQDPGLGLRLIYFSYDVKMKEKGDIPEGYSVSREKKERFSLILESASTNQTSMYLCASSPVLEEKLFFGSGTQLSVL.

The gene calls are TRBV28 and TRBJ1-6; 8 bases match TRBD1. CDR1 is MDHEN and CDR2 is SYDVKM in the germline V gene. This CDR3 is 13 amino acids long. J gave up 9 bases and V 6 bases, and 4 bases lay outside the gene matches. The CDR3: CASRATGGSPLHF. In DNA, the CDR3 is TGTGCCAGCAGAGCAACAGGGGGTTCACCCCTCCACTTT.

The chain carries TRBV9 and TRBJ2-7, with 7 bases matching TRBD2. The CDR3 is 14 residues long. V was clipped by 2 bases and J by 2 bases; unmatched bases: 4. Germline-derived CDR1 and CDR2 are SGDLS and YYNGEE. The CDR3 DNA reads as TGTGCCAGCAGCGTGTCCACTAGCGCCTACGAGCAGTACTTC. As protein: CASSVSTSAYEQYF. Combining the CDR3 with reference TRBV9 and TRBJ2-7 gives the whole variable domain DSGVTQTPKHLITATGQRVTLRCSPRSGDLSVYWYQQSLDQGLQFLIQYYNGEERAKGNILERFSAQQFPDLHSELNLSSLELGDSALYFCASSVSTSAYEQYFGPGTRLTVT.

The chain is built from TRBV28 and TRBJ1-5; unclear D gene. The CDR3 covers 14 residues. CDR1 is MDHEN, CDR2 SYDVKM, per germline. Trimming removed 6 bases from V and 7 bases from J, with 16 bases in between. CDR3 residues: CASRSRRTGQPQHF. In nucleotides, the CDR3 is TGTGCCAGCAGATCCCGACGGACGGGGCAGCCCCAGCATTTT.

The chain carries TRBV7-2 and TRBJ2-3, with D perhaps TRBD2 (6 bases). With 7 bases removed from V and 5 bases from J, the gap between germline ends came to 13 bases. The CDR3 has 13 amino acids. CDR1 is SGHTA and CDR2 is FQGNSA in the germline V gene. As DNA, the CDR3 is TGTGCCAGCAACGTGGTTAGCGGAGATACGCAGTATTTT. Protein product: CASNVVSGDTQYF. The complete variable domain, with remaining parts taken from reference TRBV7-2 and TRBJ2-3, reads GAGVSQSPSNKVTEKGKDVELRCDPISGHTALYWYRQSLGQGLEFLIYFQGNSAPDKSGLPSDRFSAERTGGSVSTLTIQRTQQEDSAVYLCASNVVSGDTQYFGPGTRLTVL.